This passage covers 13 T cell receptor beta chains from one sample sequenced in a study of blood T cell repertoires in COVID-19. The protocol was immunoSEQ multiplex PCR, while the TCRdb copy is restricted to in-frame clones and leaves out a portion. This table holds roughly 100,000 clones, about four fifths found once. Material for sequencing was peripheral blood. The receptor source for this set is an elderly man with acute or convalescent COVID-19.

The chain recombines TRBV19 with TRBJ2-7, with TRBD1 identical over 9 bases. The V gene's germline CDR1 is LNHDA and CDR2 SQIVND (reference sequence). V gave up 6 bases and J gave up 2 bases; unmatched junction bases: 8. This CDR3 is built from 15 residues. This chain's CDR3 is CASSRDRASAYEQYF. In nucleotides, the CDR3 is TGTGCCAGTAGCCGGGACAGGGCTAGTGCCTACGAGCAGTACTTC. The complete variable domain, with remaining parts taken from reference TRBV19 and TRBJ2-7, reads DGGITQSPKYLFRKEGQNVTLSCEQNLNHDAMYWYRQDPGQGLRLIYYSQIVNDFQKGDIAEGYSVSREKKESFPLTVTSAQKNPTAFYLCASSRDRASAYEQYFGPGTRLTVT.

This clone was observed a handful of times. This chain links TRBV5-1 with TRBJ2-1; D not resolved. The CDR3 sequence is 14 residues long. Germline CDR1 and CDR2: SGHRS and YFSETQ. V lost 0 bases and J 1 base, leaving 5 bases between the germline ends. The CDR3 bases are TGCGCCAGCAGCTTGGCTAGTTCCTACAATGAGCAGTTCTTC. It yields the protein CASSLASSYNEQFF.

The table lists this clone with a few counts. The chain is built from TRBV30 and TRBJ2-2; 8 bases line up with TRBD2. CDR3 length: 17 residues. Germline V lookup: CDR1 GTSNPN, CDR2 SVGIG (reference sequence). With V trimmed by 0 bases and J by 7 bases, 13 bases remained unmatched. The CDR3 nucleotides are TGTGCCTGGAGTGTACGCGAGGCAGCGGGAGTGGACGGGGAGCTGTTTTTT. The encoded protein is CAWSVREAAGVDGELFF. The variable domain in full, completed from reference TRBV30 and TRBJ2-2, reads SQTIHQWPATLVQPVGSPLSLECTVEGTSNPNLYWYRQAAGRGLQLLFYSVGIGQISSEVPQNLSASRPQDRQFILSSKKLLLSDSGFYLCAWSVREAAGVDGELFFGEGSRLTVL.

J is TRBJ1-5 and V is TRBV28; unclear D gene. CDR3 length: 14 amino acids. The V gene's germline CDR1 is MDHEN and CDR2 SYDVKM. Trimming pared 2 bases from V and 3 bases from J, leaving 8 bases between. The CDR3 bases are TGTGCCAGCAGTTTAACAGAATACAATCAGCCCCAGCATTTT. Its protein product is CASSLTEYNQPQHF.

The chain uses TRBV27 and TRBJ2-7, with TRBD1 identical over 8 bases. Trimming at V came to 3 bases and at J to 5 bases, leaving 6 bases not matched to a gene. Germline CDR1 is MNHEY and CDR2 is SMNVEV (reference sequence). The CDR3 covers 14 residues. The CDR3 DNA follows: TGTGCCAGCAGTTTCCGGGGACAGGTTAACGAGCAGTACTTC. Amino acid sequence: CASSFRGQVNEQYF.

The chain employs TRBV29-1 and TRBJ1-1; TRBD1 is a possible D gene (6 bases). The V end lost 7 bases, the J end lost 3 bases, and 15 bases lay between the germline ends. Germline V gives CDR1 SQVTM, CDR2 ANQGSEA. This CDR3 has 13 residues. CDR3: CSAGGRADTEAFF. CDR3 sequence (DNA): TGCAGCGCGGGGGGGCGAGCCGACACTGAAGCTTTCTTT. The full variable domain, rest sourced from reference TRBV29-1 and TRBJ1-1, is SAVISQKPSRDICQRGTSLTIQCQVDSQVTMMFWYRQQPGQSLTLIATANQGSEATYESGFVIDKFPISRPNLTFSTLTVSNMSPEDSSIYLCSAGGRADTEAFFGQGTRLTVV.

V usage is TRBV6-2 or TRBV6-3 and J usage is TRBJ2-3; D unclear. V lost 2 bases and J 5 bases, leaving 2 bases between the germline ends. The germline CDR1 and CDR2 sequences are MNHEY and SVGEGT. CDR3 length: 11 amino acids. CDR3 in DNA: TGTGCCAGCAGTTACCTAGATACGCAGTATTTT. This codes for CASSYLDTQYF.

The chain combines TRBV10-3 with TRBJ1-1, with 7 bases matching TRBD1. Germline CDR1 and CDR2: ENHRY and SYGVKD. Germline trimming cut 0 bases from V and 6 bases from J; bases unmatched to any gene: 7. This CDR3 has 15 amino acids. This chain's CDR3 is CAISESGLTGAEAFF. The CDR3 DNA sequence: TGTGCCATCAGTGAGTCAGGTCTTACAGGGGCTGAAGCTTTCTTT.

The chain couples TRBV6-2 or TRBV6-3 to TRBJ2-1; 10 bases align to TRBD2. This CDR3 has 19 residues. J gave up 6 bases and V 1 base, and 15 bases lay outside the gene matches. Germline values: CDR1 MNHEY, CDR2 SVGEGT. The CDR3 reads CASSYFVWASGSRVNEQFF. Here the CDR3 DNA reads TGTGCCAGCAGTTACTTCGTCTGGGCTAGCGGGAGTAGGGTCAATGAGCAGTTCTTC.

The chain is built from TRBV7-9 and TRBJ2-3; 9 bases match TRBD1. CDR1 is SEHNR, CDR2 FQNEAQ, per germline (reference sequence). The CDR3 length is 16 residues. J gave up 5 bases and V 5 bases, and 11 bases lay outside the gene matches. The CDR3 loop reads CASSLRTGVGGDTQYF. The CDR3 bases are TGTGCCAGCAGCCTACGGACAGGGGTTGGAGGAGATACGCAGTATTTT. Together with reference TRBV7-9 and TRBJ2-3, the CDR3 gives the full variable domain: DTGVSQNPRHKITKRGQNVTFRCDPISEHNRLYWYRQTLGQGPEFLTYFQNEAQLEKSRLLSDRFSAERPKGSFSTLEIQRTEQGDSAMYLCASSLRTGVGGDTQYFGPGTRLTVL.

The genes are TRBV5-1 and TRBJ2-3, with 9 bases matching TRBD1. After removal of 4 bases from V and 5 bases from J, the junction contained 17 bases not matched to a gene. This CDR3 is 18 amino acids long. Germline V gene sequence: CDR1 SGHRS, CDR2 YFSETQ. The CDR3 DNA reads TGCGCCAGCAGCGAGGCCTCTACAGGGGGCCTGTTAGGAGATACGCAGTATTTT. Its protein product is CASSEASTGGLLGDTQYF.

The chain employs TRBV2 and TRBJ2-5, with 11 positions matching TRBD2. Germline lookup yields CDR1 SNHLY and CDR2 FYNNEI. CDR3 length equals 15 residues. With V trimmed by 2 bases and J by 5 bases, 4 bases remained unmatched. The CDR3 nucleotides are TGTGCCAGCAGTGAATCACTAGCGGGAGTGGAGACCCAGTACTTC. Its protein product is CASSESLAGVETQYF.

The rearrangement links TRBV6-2 or TRBV6-3 to TRBJ1-5, with 7 bases that match TRBD1. The CDR3 covers 18 residues. V was pared by 2 bases and J by 4 bases, with 14 bases of the junction left unmatched. Germline CDR1 reads MNHEY; CDR2 reads SVGEGT. The CDR3 DNA reads TGTGCCAGCAGTTACGATTCCTCGACAGGGCTAAGAAATCAGCCCCAGCATTTT. It encodes CASSYDSSTGLRNQPQHF.